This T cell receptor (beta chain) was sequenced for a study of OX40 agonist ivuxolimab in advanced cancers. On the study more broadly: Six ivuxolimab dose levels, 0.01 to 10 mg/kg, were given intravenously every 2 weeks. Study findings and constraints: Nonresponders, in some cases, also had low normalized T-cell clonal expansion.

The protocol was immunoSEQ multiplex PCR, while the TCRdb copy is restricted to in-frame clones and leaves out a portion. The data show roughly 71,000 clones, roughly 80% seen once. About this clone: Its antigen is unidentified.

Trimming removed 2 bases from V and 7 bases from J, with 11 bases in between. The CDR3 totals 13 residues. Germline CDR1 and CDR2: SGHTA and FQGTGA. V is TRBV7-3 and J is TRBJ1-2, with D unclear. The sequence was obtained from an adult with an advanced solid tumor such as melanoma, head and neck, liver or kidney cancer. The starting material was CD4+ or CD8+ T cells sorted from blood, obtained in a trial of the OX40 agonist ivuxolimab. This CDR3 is CASSLENNLGYTF. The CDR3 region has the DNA TGTGCCAGCAGCTTAGAGAACAACCTTGGCTACACCTTC.